One sample yielded the 14 T cell receptor beta chains listed below, sequenced in a study of vaccination effects on CD4 cells after COVID-19. The table came from immunoSEQ multiplex PCR; TCRdb's copy has only in-frame clones and leaves some out. The sample contains about 34,000 clones, 73% of which appear only once. These TCRs are of unknown antigen specificity. With the ViraFEST assay, the study expanded antigen-specific CD4+ T cells using viral peptide pools, then sequenced them. Culturing for around ten days preceded CD4+ T cell isolation. The healthy vaccine recipients, who had no prior SARS-CoV-2 infection, showed negative nucleocapsid antibodies. The sample was CD4+ T cells from PBMCs cultured with HCoV-OC43 spike peptides, taken before COVID-19 vaccination. Subset denoted: HCoV-OC43 spike overlapping peptide pool stimulation. These TCRs come from a human donor who received a COVID-19 vaccine.

This clone has only a few counts. The J gene is TRBJ1-4, the V gene TRBV2; D unclear. This CDR3 spans 14 amino acids. V was cut by 0 bases and J by 1 base, with 3 bases left in between. Germline V gene data show CDR1 as SNHLY and CDR2 as FYNNEI. The CDR3 region is CASSEARTNEKLFF. The CDR3, as DNA: TGTGCCAGCAGTGAAGCAAGAACTAATGAAAAACTGTTTTTT.

The rearrangement joins TRBV5-1 to TRBJ2-5; 10 bases fit TRBD1. From germline, CDR1 is SGHRS and CDR2 YFSETQ. The CDR3 runs to 16 residues. The V segment lost 4 bases and the J segment 4 bases; nucleotides outside the gene matches: 10. CDR3 amino acids: CASSLHRDRGGETQYF. DNA of the CDR3: TGCGCCAGCAGCCTACACCGGGACAGGGGAGGAGAGACCCAGTACTTC.

This clone has a single count. The chain is built from TRBV15 and TRBJ1-2, with no clear D. In germline, CDR1 is LNHNV, CDR2 YYDKDF (reference sequence). The CDR3 length is 15 residues. V was cut by 1 base and J by 4 bases, with 13 bases left in between. The DNA of the CDR3 is TGTGCCACCAGCAGAGCCCCTGGGGTCGCCTATGGCTACACCTTC. As protein: CATSRAPGVAYGYTF.

This rearrangement joins TRBV4-2 to TRBJ1-2; D ambiguous. The CDR3 is 16 residues long. Germline V gene lookup returns CDR1 LGHNA and CDR2 YNFKEQ. The V end lost 0 bases, the J end lost 2 bases, and 13 bases lay between the germline ends. CDR3 coding DNA: TGTGCCAGCAGCCAAGAAGCTACGGTGGGGAACTATGGCTACACCTTC. Protein product: CASSQEATVGNYGYTF.

This sequence joins TRBV5-1 and TRBJ2-3; D may be TRBD1 (6 bases). CDR1 SGHRS and CDR2 YFSETQ come from the germline V gene. The CDR3 is 15 residues long. Trimming pared 4 bases from V and 4 bases from J, leaving 16 bases between. As DNA, the CDR3 is TGCGCCAGCAGCGCTCAGGGGATCGGCGCAGATACGCAGTATTTT. Translated, it gives CASSAQGIGADTQYF.

The V call is TRBV27, the J call TRBJ1-5, with 7 positions matching TRBD1. This CDR3 comprises 14 residues. Germline CDR1 and CDR2: MNHEY and SMNVEV (reference sequence). V lost 5 bases to trimming and J lost 2 bases; unmatched junction nucleotides: 3. CDR3 in amino acids: CASSRGTGNQPQHF. The CDR3 DNA is TGTGCCAGCAGTCGGGGGACAGGCAATCAGCCCCAGCATTTT.

The V call is TRBV7-2, the J call TRBJ2-7; possible D gene TRBD2, 5 bases. The CDR3 is made up of 14 amino acids. Trimming shortened V by 5 bases and J by 7 bases, and 18 bases separated the two germline ends. Per the germline V gene, CDR1 is SGHTA and CDR2 is FQGNSA. CDR3 amino acids: CASSLRGGDGEQYF. The CDR3 DNA reads as TGTGCCAGCAGCCTGAGAGGAGGTGACGGGGAGCAGTACTTC.

The chain is built from TRBV4-2 and TRBJ2-3; 8 bases are a match to TRBD2. Losses at the gene ends were 4 bases for V and 3 bases for J; bases not matched to a gene: 9. This CDR3 has 16 residues. Germline CDR1 LGHNA, CDR2 YNFKEQ. The CDR3 here is CASSPGGPSLTDTQYF. For the CDR3, the DNA is TGTGCCAGCAGCCCGGGGGGGCCTTCTTTAACAGATACGCAGTATTTT.

V is TRBV9 and J is TRBJ1-2, with D possibly being TRBD1 (6 bases). The germline V gene encodes CDR1 SGDLS and CDR2 YYNGEE. The CDR3 consists of 13 residues. Trimming removed 0 bases at V and 8 bases at J, with 11 bases between. In nucleotides, the CDR3 is TGTGCCAGCAGCGTAGAAAGGGGGTTGGGCTACACCTTC. Translating gives CASSVERGLGYTF.

There are a few counts of this clone. This chain links TRBV28 with TRBJ1-2; TRBD1 is a possible D gene (5 bases). Germline assignment: CDR1 MDHEN and CDR2 SYDVKM. This CDR3 spans 14 amino acids. V was cut by 8 bases and J by 0 bases, with 13 bases left in between. CDR3 in amino acids: CASSWGRTNYGYTF. CDR3 sequence (DNA): TGTGCCAGCTCCTGGGGACGTACTAACTATGGCTACACCTTC.

The genes are TRBV4-3 and TRBJ1-1; no firm D call. The CDR3 covers 13 residues. Germline lookup yields CDR1 LGHNA and CDR2 YSLEER. V was trimmed by 4 bases and J by 1 base, leaving 7 bases between them. The CDR3 nucleotides read TGCGCCAGCAGCCCCCAGGCGAACACTGAAGCTTTCTTT. It codes for CASSPQANTEAFF.

This clone was found a few times. J is TRBJ2-7 and V is TRBV30, with 10 bases lining up with TRBD1. From germline, CDR1 is GTSNPN and CDR2 SVGIG (reference sequence). This CDR3 contains 13 residues. V lost 3 bases to trimming and J lost 4 bases; unmatched junction nucleotides: 3. CDR3 DNA sequence: TGTGCCTGGAGAGCGGGACAGGGGTACGAGCAGTACTTC. Translating gives CAWRAGQGYEQYF.

This chain uses TRBV2 with TRBJ1-6, with D perhaps TRBD1 (5 bases). Germline V gene lookup returns CDR1 SNHLY and CDR2 FYNNEI. The CDR3 runs to 13 residues. The CDR3 DNA follows: TGTGCAGACTCCGGGACGGTTAATTCACCCCTCCACTTT. The encoded protein is CADSGTVNSPLHF.

Only a few counts were recorded for this clone. V usage is TRBV7-9 and J usage is TRBJ2-1; D ambiguous. Per the germline V gene, CDR1 is SEHNR and CDR2 is FQNEAQ (reference sequence). Deletions cut 0 bases from V and 4 bases from J, with 4 bases between. This CDR3 spans 13 amino acids. CDR3 DNA sequence: TGTGCCAGCAGCTTAGCGACTTACAATGAGCAGTTCTTC. It encodes CASSLATYNEQFF.